These 27 T cell receptor beta chains were all obtained from the same sample, sequenced in a study of neurological immune-mediated disorders. This sample's time point: longitudinal time-point 3. MiXCR, run by TCRdb on the 5' RACE reads, gives a single entry per CDR3 protein. Of under 100,000 distinct CDR3 sequences in the sample, 3.5% to 5.5% are singletons; the top ten hold 5% to 6%. Source material: PBMCs. The receptors originated from a woman aged 55-70 years with multiple sclerosis.

This clonotype occurred many times. The chain links TRBV12-3 or TRBV12-4 to TRBJ2-1; 7 bases fit TRBD2. This CDR3 contains 15 residues. The junction had 4 bases not matched to a gene; V was cut back by 5 bases and J by 0 bases. In nucleotides, the CDR3 is TGTGCCAGCAGTGGGGGGGGTAGCTCCTACAATGAGCAGTTCTTC. It translates to CASSGGGSSYNEQFF.

This clonotype was seen repeatedly, ten times or more. This chain joins TRBV7-6 and TRBJ2-7; TRBD2 agrees at 11 bases. This CDR3 contains 14 residues. The V segment lost 5 bases and the J segment 3 bases; nucleotides outside the gene matches: 3. Germline lookup yields CDR1 SGHVS and CDR2 FNYEAQ. This chain's CDR3 is CASSSLAGGYEQYF. CDR3 in DNA: TGTGCCAGCAGCAGTCTAGCGGGGGGCTACGAGCAGTACTTC.

The table lists this clonotype with many counts. V is TRBV7-9 and J is TRBJ1-3, with D possibly matching TRBD1 (5 bases). From germline, CDR1 is SEHNR and CDR2 FQNEAQ (reference sequence). The CDR3 spans 12 residues. The V end lost 8 bases, the J end lost 5 bases, and 10 bases lay between the germline ends. In DNA form, the CDR3 reads TGTGCCAGCGACCCAGGGAGAAACACCATATATTTT. Translating it yields CASDPGRNTIYF.

This clonotype came up many times. The V and J genes are TRBV7-8 and TRBJ1-3; D may be TRBD1 (5 bases). CDR3 size: 15 residues. Trimming shortened V by 5 bases and J by 6 bases, and 17 bases separated the two germline ends. Germline values: CDR1 SGHVS, CDR2 FQNEAQ. This CDR3 reads CASSPHRGELNTIYF. CDR3 sequence (DNA): TGTGCCAGCAGCCCCCATCGGGGGGAGCTAAACACCATATATTTT.

This clonotype was detected ten times or more. V is TRBV20-1 and J is TRBJ2-1; 13 positions agree with TRBD2. CDR1 and CDR2 from the germline V gene are DFQATT and SNEGSKA (reference sequence). With V trimmed by 5 bases and J by 2 bases, 9 bases remained unmatched. This CDR3 comprises 17 residues. The chain's CDR3 is CSADNPGTSGTYNEQFF. CDR3 DNA sequence: TGCAGTGCTGACAATCCCGGGACTAGCGGGACCTACAATGAGCAGTTCTTC.

This clonotype was observed at least ten times. The chain joins TRBV12-3 or TRBV12-4 to TRBJ2-2, with 10 bases identical to TRBD1. Germline trimming cut 5 bases from V and 0 bases from J; bases unmatched to any gene: 6. This CDR3 has 17 amino acids. Written as DNA, the CDR3 is TGTGCCAGCAGTCACACGGGACAGGGGCCGAACACCGGGGAGCTGTTTTTT. Translation: CASSHTGQGPNTGELFF.

This clonotype occurred many times. The V call is TRBV28, the J call TRBJ2-7, with 7 bases fitting TRBD1. The V and J ends lost 7 bases and 1 base, in that order; junction bases with no gene match: 13. Germline CDR1 is MDHEN and CDR2 is SYDVKM. The CDR3 extends over 16 amino acids. The CDR3 loop reads CASTQQGQLSSYEQYF. In nucleotides, the CDR3 is TGTGCCAGCACCCAACAGGGACAGTTATCTTCCTACGAGCAGTACTTC.

This clonotype was seen at least ten times. The V gene is TRBV4-1, the J gene TRBJ2-2; D might be TRBD1 (6 bases). Germline V lookup: CDR1 MGHRA, CDR2 YSYEKL. The CDR3 runs 16 residues. V was pared by 1 base and J by 4 bases, with 13 bases between. The CDR3 bases are TGCGCCAGCAGCCAAGGGGAAGGGGGTTTCACCGGGGAGCTGTTTTTT. Its translation: CASSQGEGGFTGELFF.

This clonotype was counted at least ten times. This chain links TRBV28 with TRBJ2-5, with D hard to call. Per the germline V gene, CDR1 is MDHEN and CDR2 is SYDVKM. The CDR3 runs to 12 residues. Trimming stripped 6 bases from V and 5 bases from J, with 10 bases between. The CDR3 is CASSPPWETQYF. The CDR3 nucleotides are TGTGCCAGCAGCCCCCCCTGGGAGACCCAGTACTTC.

This clonotype was counted many times. The V call is TRBV7-9, the J call TRBJ1-1; maybe TRBD1 (5 bases). This CDR3 is built from 15 residues. Trimming cost V 5 bases and J 5 bases, with 18 bases left between them. In germline, CDR1 is SEHNR, CDR2 FQNEAQ (reference sequence). This CDR3 is CASSPPRGVRTEAFF. The CDR3 DNA follows: TGTGCCAGCAGCCCTCCTCGGGGGGTGAGGACTGAAGCTTTCTTT.

This clonotype came up many times. The V gene is TRBV7-9, the J gene TRBJ2-3, with D perhaps being TRBD1 or TRBD2 (6 bases each). Germline lookup yields CDR1 SEHNR and CDR2 FQNEAQ (reference sequence). The CDR3 runs to 17 residues. Trimming removed 4 bases from V and 1 base from J, with 18 bases in between. The chain's CDR3 is CASSSKRMGGRTDTQYF. CDR3 nucleotide sequence: TGTGCCAGCAGCTCCAAGCGGATGGGGGGCCGCACAGATACGCAGTATTTT.

The sample holds many counts of this clonotype. This chain connects TRBV5-4 to TRBJ2-3, with 9 bases lining up with TRBD1. Germline V gene data show CDR1 as SGHNT and CDR2 as YYREEE (reference sequence). This CDR3 region has 16 residues. The trim removed 1 base at V and 3 bases at J, leaving 6 bases unmatched. For the CDR3, the DNA is TGTGCCAGCAGCTTGCCCCGACAGGGGGTAACAGATACGCAGTATTTT. Protein: CASSLPRQGVTDTQYF. The full variable domain, its missing parts supplied by reference TRBV5-4 and TRBJ2-3, is ETGVTQSPTHLIKTRGQQVTLRCSSQSGHNTVSWYQQALGQGPQFIFQYYREEENGRGNFPPRFSGLQFPNYSSELNVNALELDDSALYLCASSLPRQGVTDTQYFGPGTRLTVL.

This clonotype was observed at least ten times. This chain connects TRBV11-2 to TRBJ2-5; a possible D gene is TRBD1 (6 bases). The germline gives CDR1 SGHAT, CDR2 FQNNGV. The CDR3 has 15 amino acids. V lost 3 bases and J lost 5, with 16 bases in between. The CDR3 DNA reads TGTGCCAGCAGCTTCGGGACACTAACCCTTGAGACCCAGTACTTC. It yields the protein CASSFGTLTLETQYF. Filled out from reference TRBV11-2 and TRBJ2-5, the complete variable domain reads EAGVAQSPRYKIIEKRQSVAFWCNPISGHATLYWYQQILGQGPKLLIQFQNNGVVDDSQLPKDRFSAERLKGVDSTLKIQPAKLEDSAVYLCASSFGTLTLETQYFGPGTRLLVL.

This clonotype has a count of ten or more. J is TRBJ1-1 and V is TRBV12-3 or TRBV12-4; TRBD1 matches 9 bases. CDR3 size: 12 residues. As DNA, the CDR3 is TGTTCAAGTACAGGGGGCTTTGCTGAAGCTTTCTTT. This gives the protein CSSTGGFAEAFF.

This clonotype was seen many times. The chain couples TRBV18 to TRBJ1-6, with 9 bases matching TRBD1. CDR1 is KGHSH and CDR2 is LQKENI in the germline V gene. Unmatched junction bases numbered 5, after V lost 3 bases and J lost 8 bases. The length of the CDR3 is 15 residues. This CDR3 reads CASSPWGQGDSPLHF. The CDR3 nucleotides are TGTGCCAGCTCACCGTGGGGACAGGGCGATTCACCCCTCCACTTT.

This clonotype was found many times. This chain uses TRBV25-1 with TRBJ2-7; D not certain. The length of the CDR3 is 14 residues. CDR1 MGHDK and CDR2 SYGVNS come from the germline V gene. V was shortened by 3 bases and J by 8 bases, with 17 bases between the two germline ends. The CDR3 is CASSEASGPDKQYF. DNA for the CDR3: TGTGCCAGCAGTGAGGCTAGTGGGCCTGATAAGCAGTACTTC.

This clonotype was seen ten or more times. The chain has TRBV20-1 and TRBJ2-1, with 13 nucleotides matching TRBD2. The germline CDR1 and CDR2 sequences are DFQATT and SNEGSKA (reference sequence). The CDR3 totals 15 residues. Germline trimming cut 6 bases from V and 10 bases from J; bases unmatched to any gene: 12. The CDR3 coding sequence is TGCAGTGCCCGAGGACTAGCGGGGGACCCAGGGGAGCAGTTCTTC. It is translated as CSARGLAGDPGEQFF.

This clonotype was seen ten or more times. V gene TRBV20-1 combines with J gene TRBJ2-3; the match to TRBD1 covers 10 bases. CDR1 and CDR2 (germline): DFQATT, SNEGSKA (reference sequence). Trimming took 2 bases from V and 6 from J; bases not matched to a gene: 5. The CDR3 runs to 14 residues. The CDR3, as DNA: TGCAGTGCTAGACGGGACAGGGGTTCGGATACGCAGTATTTT. Translation gives CSARRDRGSDTQYF.

This clonotype has a count of ten or more. The chain has TRBV7-2 and TRBJ2-5; 7 nucleotides agree with TRBD2. The trim removed 7 bases at V and 5 bases at J, leaving 16 bases unmatched. Per the germline V gene, CDR1 is SGHTA and CDR2 is FQGNSA. The CDR3 totals 16 residues. The CDR3: CASTIGSLAAGETQYF. CDR3 nucleotide sequence: TGTGCCAGCACCATCGGGTCTCTAGCGGCGGGGGAGACCCAGTACTTC.

This clonotype was detected many times. The chain employs TRBV5-1 and TRBJ2-1; D possibly uses TRBD1 or TRBD2 (6 bases each). Trimming stripped 0 bases from V and 0 bases from J, with 10 bases between. The CDR3 covers 16 residues. Per germline, CDR1 SGHRS and CDR2 YFSETQ. The CDR3 spells CASSLGGASSYNEQFF. In DNA form, the CDR3 reads TGCGCCAGCAGCTTGGGGGGGGCGAGCTCCTACAATGAGCAGTTCTTC.

This chain uses TRBV2 with TRBJ2-7; 7 nucleotides agree with TRBD1. Germline CDR1 reads SNHLY; CDR2 reads FYNNEI. V lost 2 bases to trimming and J lost 3 bases; unmatched junction nucleotides: 13. The CDR3 extends over 17 amino acids. CDR3 region: CASSESQGTVQYYEQYF. The CDR3 bases are TGTGCCAGCAGTGAATCCCAAGGGACAGTCCAGTACTACGAGCAGTACTTC.

In its sample, this clonotype was seen many times. This rearrangement joins TRBV5-1 to TRBJ2-5, with D unclear. This CDR3 contains 13 residues. Germline V gene sequence: CDR1 SGHRS, CDR2 YFSETQ. Trimming took 0 bases from V and 4 from J, leaving 7 bases between them. The CDR3 spells CASSLEPSETQYF. The CDR3 nucleotides are TGCGCCAGCAGCTTGGAGCCTTCAGAGACCCAGTACTTC. The full variable domain, with the rest looked up from reference TRBV5-1 and TRBJ2-5, is KAGVTQTPRYLIKTRGQQVTLSCSPISGHRSVSWYQQTPGQGLQFLFEYFSETQRNKGNFPGRFSGRQFSNSRSEMNVSTLELGDSALYLCASSLEPSETQYFGPGTRLLVL.

This clonotype was seen many times. The J gene is TRBJ1-1, the V gene TRBV5-1; D unresolved. V was cut by 0 bases and J by 5 bases, with 14 bases left in between. CDR1 SGHRS and CDR2 YFSETQ come from the germline V gene. The CDR3 totals 15 residues. The chain's CDR3 is CASSLGNGGLTEAFF. In DNA form, the CDR3 reads TGCGCCAGCAGCTTGGGTAACGGCGGTCTAACTGAAGCTTTCTTT.

The V call is TRBV7-2, the J call TRBJ2-5; 14 bases are shared with TRBD2. With V trimmed by 4 bases and J by 5 bases, 12 bases remained unmatched. The CDR3 has 18 residues. The V gene's germline CDR1 is SGHTA and CDR2 FQGNSA. The CDR3 sequence: CASSSRLAGGPIGETQYF. CDR3 nucleotide sequence: TGTGCCAGCAGCTCGAGACTAGCGGGGGGGCCAATTGGGGAGACCCAGTACTTC.

This clonotype was picked up many times. The genes are TRBV7-9 and TRBJ2-1; 8 nucleotides align to TRBD2. Looked up from germline, CDR1 is SEHNR and CDR2 is FQNEAQ (reference sequence). The V segment lost 1 base and the J segment 4 bases; nucleotides outside the gene matches: 3. The CDR3 has 15 amino acids. CDR3 residues: CASSLGAGGYNEQFF. The CDR3, as DNA: TGTGCCAGCAGCTTAGGCGCGGGGGGTTACAATGAGCAGTTCTTC.

This clonotype has ten or more counts. This chain connects TRBV5-1 to TRBJ1-1; weak D call: TRBD1 (6 bases). Between the trimmed V and J ends, which lost 4 bases and 3 bases, there was a span of 19 bases. Germline V lookup: CDR1 SGHRS, CDR2 YFSETQ. This CDR3 contains 16 residues. CDR3 protein: CASSILLGAADTEAFF. The CDR3 DNA sequence: TGCGCCAGCAGCATCCTTCTGGGGGCCGCGGACACTGAAGCTTTCTTT.

The chain employs TRBV3-1 and TRBJ2-2, with D unresolved. V lost 3 bases, J lost 6 bases, and 11 bases lay in between. Germline CDR1 reads LGHDT; CDR2 reads YNNKEL (reference sequence). The CDR3 is made up of 14 amino acids. CDR3 DNA: TGTGCCAGCAGCCAGGGGTATTTAGCCGGGGAGCTGTTTTTT. It encodes CASSQGYLAGELFF.